The TCR beta chain under discussion was sequenced for a study of cytomegalovirus exposure and HLA in healthy donors. At the level of the study: A data release that came early held approximately 85 million unique TCRs from HLA-typed donors.

A multiplex PCR was run with 60 Vbeta primers and 13 Jbeta primers. Assay used: immunoSEQ multiplex PCR; TCRdb lists only in-frame clones, some missing. The sample holds some 250,000 clones; over 80% are singletons and the top ten take 5% to 6%. Findings and caveats of the study: The authors later linked a missense DCLRE1C variant to TCR beta V- and J-gene trimming. Presence/absence comparisons presumed near-even sequencing depth among donors.

The CDR3 has 15 amino acids. V was cut by 2 bases and J by 0 bases, with 10 bases left in between. Germline lookup yields CDR1 SGDLS and CDR2 YYNGEE. The count of this clone is one. Its antigen is as yet unknown. The gene calls are TRBV9 and TRBJ2-3; no reliable D call. The clonotype originates from a middle-aged woman in good health and CMV-seropositive. The sequenced material came from PBMCs. In DNA form, the CDR3 reads TGTGCCAGCAGCGTCGCCGGTTGGAGCACAGATACGCAGTATTTT. Translating gives CASSVAGWSTDTQYF.